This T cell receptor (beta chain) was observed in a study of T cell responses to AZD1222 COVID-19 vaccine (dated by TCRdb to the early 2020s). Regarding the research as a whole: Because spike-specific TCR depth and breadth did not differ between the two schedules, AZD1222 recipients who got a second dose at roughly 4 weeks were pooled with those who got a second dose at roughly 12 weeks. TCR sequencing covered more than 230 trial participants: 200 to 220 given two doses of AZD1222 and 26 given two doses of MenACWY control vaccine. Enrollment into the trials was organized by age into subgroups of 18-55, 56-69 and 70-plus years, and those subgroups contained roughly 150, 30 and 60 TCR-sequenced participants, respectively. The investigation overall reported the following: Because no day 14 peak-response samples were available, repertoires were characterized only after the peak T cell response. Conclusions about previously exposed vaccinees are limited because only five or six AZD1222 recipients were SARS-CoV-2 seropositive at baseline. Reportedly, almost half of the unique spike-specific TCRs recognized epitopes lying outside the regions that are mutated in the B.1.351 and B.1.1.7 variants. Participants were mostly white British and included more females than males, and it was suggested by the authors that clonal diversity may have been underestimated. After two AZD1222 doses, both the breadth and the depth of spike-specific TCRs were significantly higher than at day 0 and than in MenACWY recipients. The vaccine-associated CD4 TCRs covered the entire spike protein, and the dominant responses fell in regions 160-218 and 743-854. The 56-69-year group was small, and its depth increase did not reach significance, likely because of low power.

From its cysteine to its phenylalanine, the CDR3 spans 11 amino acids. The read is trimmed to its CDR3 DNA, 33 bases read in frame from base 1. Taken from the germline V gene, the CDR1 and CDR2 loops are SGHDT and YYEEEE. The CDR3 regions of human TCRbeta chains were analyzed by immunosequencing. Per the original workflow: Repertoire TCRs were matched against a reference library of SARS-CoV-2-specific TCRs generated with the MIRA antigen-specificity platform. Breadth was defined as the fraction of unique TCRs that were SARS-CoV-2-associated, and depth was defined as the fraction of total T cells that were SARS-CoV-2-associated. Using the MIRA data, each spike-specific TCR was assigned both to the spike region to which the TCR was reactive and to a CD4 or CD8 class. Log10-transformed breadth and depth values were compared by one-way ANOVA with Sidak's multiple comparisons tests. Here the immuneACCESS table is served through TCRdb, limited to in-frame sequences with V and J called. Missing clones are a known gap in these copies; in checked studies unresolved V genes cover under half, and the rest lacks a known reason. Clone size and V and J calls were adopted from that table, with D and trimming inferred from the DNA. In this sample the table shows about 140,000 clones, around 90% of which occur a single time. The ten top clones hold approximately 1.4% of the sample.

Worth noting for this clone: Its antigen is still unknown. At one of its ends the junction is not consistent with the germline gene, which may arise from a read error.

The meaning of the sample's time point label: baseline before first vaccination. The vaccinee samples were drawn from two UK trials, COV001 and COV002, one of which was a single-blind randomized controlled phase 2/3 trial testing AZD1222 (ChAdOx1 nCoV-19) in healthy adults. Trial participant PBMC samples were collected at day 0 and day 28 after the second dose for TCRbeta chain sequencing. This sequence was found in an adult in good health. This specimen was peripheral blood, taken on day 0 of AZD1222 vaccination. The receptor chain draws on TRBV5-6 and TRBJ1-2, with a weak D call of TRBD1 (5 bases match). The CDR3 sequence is CASSLVGAPLF. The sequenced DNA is TGTGCCAGCAGCTTGGTAGGGGCCCCCCTATTC. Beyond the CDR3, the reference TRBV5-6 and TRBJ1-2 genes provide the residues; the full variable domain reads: DAGVTQSPTHLIKTRGQQVTLRCSPKSGHDTVSWYQQALGQGPQFIFQYYEEEERQRGNFPDRFSGHQFPNYSSELNVNALLLGDSALYLCASSLVGAPLFGSGTRLTVV.